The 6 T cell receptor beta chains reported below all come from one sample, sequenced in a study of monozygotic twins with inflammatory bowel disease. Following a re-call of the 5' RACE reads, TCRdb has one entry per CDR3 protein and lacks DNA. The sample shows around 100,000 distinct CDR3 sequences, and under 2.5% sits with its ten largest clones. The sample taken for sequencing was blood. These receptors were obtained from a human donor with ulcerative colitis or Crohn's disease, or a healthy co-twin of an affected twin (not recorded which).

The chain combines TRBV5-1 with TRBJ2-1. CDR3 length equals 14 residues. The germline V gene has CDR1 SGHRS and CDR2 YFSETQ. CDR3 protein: CASSLILEYNEQFF.

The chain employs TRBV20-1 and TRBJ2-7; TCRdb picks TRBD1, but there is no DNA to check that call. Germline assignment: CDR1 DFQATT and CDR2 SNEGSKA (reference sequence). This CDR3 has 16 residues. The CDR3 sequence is CSAGYTGTGLSYEQYF.

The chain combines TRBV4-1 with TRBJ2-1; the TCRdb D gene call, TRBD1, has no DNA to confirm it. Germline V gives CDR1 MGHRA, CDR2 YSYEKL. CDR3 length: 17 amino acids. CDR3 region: CASSHYTSDRGRGEQFF.

The CDR3 here is CASSQGNRLVQETQYF. The chain joins TRBV14 to TRBJ2-5; the D call of TRBD2 rests on TCRdb alone, since no DNA is present to check it. CDR1 and CDR2 (germline): SGHDN, FVKESK. The CDR3 is 16 amino acids.

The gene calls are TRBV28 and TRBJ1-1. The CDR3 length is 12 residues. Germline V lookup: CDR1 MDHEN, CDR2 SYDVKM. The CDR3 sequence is CASSLEYTEAFF.

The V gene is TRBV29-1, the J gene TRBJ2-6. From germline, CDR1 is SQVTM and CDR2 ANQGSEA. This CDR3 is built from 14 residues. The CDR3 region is CSVGVSSGANVLTF.